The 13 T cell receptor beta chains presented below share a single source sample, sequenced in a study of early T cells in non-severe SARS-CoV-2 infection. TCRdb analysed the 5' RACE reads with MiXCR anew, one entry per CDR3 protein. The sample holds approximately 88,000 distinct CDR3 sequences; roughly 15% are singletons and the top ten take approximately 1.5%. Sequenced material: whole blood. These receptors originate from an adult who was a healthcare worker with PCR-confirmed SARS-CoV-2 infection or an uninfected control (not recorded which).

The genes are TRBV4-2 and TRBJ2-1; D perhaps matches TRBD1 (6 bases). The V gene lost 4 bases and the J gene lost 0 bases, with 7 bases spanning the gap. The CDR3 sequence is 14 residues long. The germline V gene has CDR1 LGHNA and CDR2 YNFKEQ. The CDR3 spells CASSLDSSYNEQFF. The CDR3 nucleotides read TGTGCCAGCAGCCTGGACAGCTCCTACAATGAGCAGTTCTTC.

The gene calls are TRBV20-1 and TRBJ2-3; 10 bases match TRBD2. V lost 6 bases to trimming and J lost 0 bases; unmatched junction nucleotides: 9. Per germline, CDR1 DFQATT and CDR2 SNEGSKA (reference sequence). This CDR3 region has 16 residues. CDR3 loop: CSARKRGGLSTDTQYF. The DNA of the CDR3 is TGCAGTGCGCGAAAGCGGGGGGGCCTGAGCACAGATACGCAGTATTTT.

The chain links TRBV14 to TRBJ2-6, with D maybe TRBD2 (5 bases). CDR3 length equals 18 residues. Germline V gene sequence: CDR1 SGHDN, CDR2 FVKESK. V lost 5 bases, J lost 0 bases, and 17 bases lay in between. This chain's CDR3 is CASSGRRNPFSGANVLTF. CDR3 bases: TGTGCCAGCAGCGGGAGACGGAACCCATTCTCTGGGGCCAACGTCCTGACTTTC.

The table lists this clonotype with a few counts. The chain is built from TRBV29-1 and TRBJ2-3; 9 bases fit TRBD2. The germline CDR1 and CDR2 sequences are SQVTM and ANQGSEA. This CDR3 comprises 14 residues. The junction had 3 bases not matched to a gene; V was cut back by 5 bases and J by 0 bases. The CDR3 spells CSVLAGLSTDTQYF. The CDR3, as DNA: TGCAGCGTTCTAGCGGGACTAAGCACAGATACGCAGTATTTT.

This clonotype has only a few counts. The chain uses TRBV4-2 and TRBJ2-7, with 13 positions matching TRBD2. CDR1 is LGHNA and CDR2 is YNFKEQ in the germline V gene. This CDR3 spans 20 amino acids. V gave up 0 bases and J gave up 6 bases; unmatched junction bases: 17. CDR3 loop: CASSQEGRTSGGYVRGEQYF. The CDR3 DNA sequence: TGTGCCAGCAGCCAAGAGGGCAGGACTAGCGGGGGATACGTCCGGGGCGAGCAGTACTTC.

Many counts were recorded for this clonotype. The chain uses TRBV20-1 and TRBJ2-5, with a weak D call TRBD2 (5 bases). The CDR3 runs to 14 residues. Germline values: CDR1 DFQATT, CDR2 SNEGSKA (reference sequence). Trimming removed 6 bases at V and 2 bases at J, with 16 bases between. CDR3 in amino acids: CSAGTSERQETQYF. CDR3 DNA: TGCAGTGCCGGCACCAGCGAGCGGCAAGAGACCCAGTACTTC.

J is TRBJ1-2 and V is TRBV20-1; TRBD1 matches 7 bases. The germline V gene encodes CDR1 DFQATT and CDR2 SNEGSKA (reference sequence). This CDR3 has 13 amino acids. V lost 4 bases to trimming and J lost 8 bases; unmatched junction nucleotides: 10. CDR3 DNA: TGCAGTGCTAATCATCTAGGGACAGTCGGCTACACCTTC. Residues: CSANHLGTVGYTF.

As DNA, the CDR3 is TGCAGTGCTGACTCCCGGGCTGGCACTGAAGCTTTCTTT. The encoded protein is CSADSRAGTEAFF. This sequence joins TRBV20-1 and TRBJ1-1, with no clear D. Germline values: CDR1 DFQATT, CDR2 SNEGSKA (reference sequence). The CDR3 has 13 residues. V lost 5 bases and J 4 bases, leaving 14 bases between the germline ends.

The CDR3 region is CASSPGISVGETQYF. The CDR3 bases are TGTGCCAGCAGTCCCGGGATCTCGGTAGGGGAGACCCAGTACTTC. The rearrangement uses TRBV25-1 and TRBJ2-5; the D gene is possibly TRBD2 (5 bases). V lost 5 bases, J lost 5 bases, and 18 bases lay in between. The CDR3 is 15 amino acids. Germline CDR1 and CDR2: MGHDK and SYGVNS.

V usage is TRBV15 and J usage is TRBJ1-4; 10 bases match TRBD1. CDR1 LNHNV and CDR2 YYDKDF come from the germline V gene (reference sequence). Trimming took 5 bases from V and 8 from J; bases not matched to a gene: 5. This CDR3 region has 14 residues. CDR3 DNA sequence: TGTGCCACCAGCCGTAGACAGGGGGCGGAAAAACTGTTTTTT. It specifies CATSRRQGAEKLFF.

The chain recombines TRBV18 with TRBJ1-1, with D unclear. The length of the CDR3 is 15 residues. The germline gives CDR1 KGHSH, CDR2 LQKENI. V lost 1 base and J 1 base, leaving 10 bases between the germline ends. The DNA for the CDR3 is TGTGCCAGCTCACCACTACCGGGGAAGAACACTGAAGCTTTCTTT. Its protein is CASSPLPGKNTEAFF. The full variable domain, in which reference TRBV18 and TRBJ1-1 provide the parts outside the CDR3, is NAGVMQNPRHLVRRRGQEARLRCSPMKGHSHVYWYRQLPEEGLKFMVYLQKENIIDESGMPKERFSAEFPKEGPSILRIQQVVRGDSAAYFCASSPLPGKNTEAFFGQGTRLTVV.

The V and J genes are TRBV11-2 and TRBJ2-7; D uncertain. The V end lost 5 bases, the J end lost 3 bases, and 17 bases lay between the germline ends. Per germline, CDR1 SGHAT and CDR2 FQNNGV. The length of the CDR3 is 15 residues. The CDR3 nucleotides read TGTGCCAGCAGCCGAACCCGGGCCTCCGACTACGAGCAGTACTTC. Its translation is CASSRTRASDYEQYF. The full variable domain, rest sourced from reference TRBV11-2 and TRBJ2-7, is EAGVAQSPRYKIIEKRQSVAFWCNPISGHATLYWYQQILGQGPKLLIQFQNNGVVDDSQLPKDRFSAERLKGVDSTLKIQPAKLEDSAVYLCASSRTRASDYEQYFGPGTRLTVT.

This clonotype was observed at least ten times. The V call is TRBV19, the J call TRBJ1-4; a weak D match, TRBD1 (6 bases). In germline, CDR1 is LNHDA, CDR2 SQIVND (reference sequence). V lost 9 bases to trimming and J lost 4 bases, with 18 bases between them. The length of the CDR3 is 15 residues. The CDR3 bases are TGTGCCAGCCACCCCTCAGGGGTCCTTAATGAAAAACTGTTTTTT. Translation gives CASHPSGVLNEKLFF.